This T cell receptor (beta chain) was sequenced during a study of technical replicates of blood from several donors. Germline values: CDR1 MDHEN, CDR2 SYDVKM. The CDR3 contains 18 residues. Trimming pared 1 base from V and 8 bases from J, leaving 23 bases between. Sequenced by immunoSEQ multiplex PCR; TCRdb stores in-frame clones only, minus some. Counted here are some 90,000 clones, roughly 96% occurring once; the ten biggest clones make up 0.3% to 0.35%. This sequence joins TRBV28 and TRBJ1-4, with D uncertain. This TCR was recovered from a human donor in good health. Sequencing was carried out using T cells isolated from PBMCs. The DNA for the CDR3 is TGTGCCAGCAGTTTATCTCCGGGGTGGTATAACGTAGACGAAAAACTGTTTTTT. Amino acid sequence: CASSLSPGWYNVDEKLFF.